The 23 T cell receptor beta chains below were found in one sample sequenced in a study of blood T cell repertoires in COVID-19. The table came from immunoSEQ multiplex PCR; TCRdb's copy has only in-frame clones and leaves some out. The repertoire holds 35,000 to 45,000 clones, with about nine tenths as singletons. The material sequenced was peripheral blood. These TCRs come from a human donor in a cohort sampled during active COVID-19.

As DNA, the CDR3 is TGTGCCTGGGGGGGAGGCAGGGGGGAGACCCAGTACTTC. The encoded protein is CAWGGGRGETQYF. The chain combines TRBV30 with TRBJ2-5, with TRBD1 as a possible D gene (7 bases). The CDR3 contains 13 residues. V dropped 5 bases and J dropped 5 bases, with 15 bases sitting between them. The V gene's germline CDR1 is GTSNPN and CDR2 SVGIG (reference sequence). Filled out from reference TRBV30 and TRBJ2-5, the complete variable domain reads SQTIHQWPATLVQPVGSPLSLECTVEGTSNPNLYWYRQAAGRGLQLLFYSVGIGQISSEVPQNLSASRPQDRQFILSSKKLLLSDSGFYLCAWGGGRGETQYFGPGTRLLVL.

This chain joins TRBV6-5 and TRBJ2-7; a possible D gene is TRBD1 (6 bases). The length of the CDR3 is 15 residues. CDR1 is MNHEY and CDR2 is SVGAGI in the germline V gene. V lost 1 base and J lost 6, with 16 bases in between. CDR3 sequence (DNA): TGTGCCAGCAGTTACTACGGACAGAATGGGGCCGAGCAGTACTTC. Residues: CASSYYGQNGAEQYF.

The chain joins TRBV7-2 to TRBJ1-1; D is unresolved. Trimming pared 5 bases from V and 0 bases from J, leaving 13 bases between. The CDR3 contains 15 residues. Germline V gene data show CDR1 as SGHTA and CDR2 as FQGNSA. The CDR3 bases are TGTGCCAGCAGCATCGGGAGACTAATGAACACTGAAGCTTTCTTT. This sequence encodes CASSIGRLMNTEAFF.

The chain couples TRBV6-5 to TRBJ1-1; D unclear. The germline V gene has CDR1 MNHEY and CDR2 SVGAGI. Trimming removed 6 bases from V and 5 bases from J, with 7 bases in between. The CDR3 covers 11 residues. The CDR3 is CASSGITEAFF. Written as DNA, the CDR3 is TGTGCCAGCAGCGGGATAACTGAAGCTTTCTTT.

This chain links TRBV5-1 with TRBJ1-4, with D possibly being TRBD1 (6 bases). Germline V gives CDR1 SGHRS, CDR2 YFSETQ. This CDR3 has 13 residues. V gave up 0 bases and J gave up 7 bases, with 7 bases separating them. CDR3 amino acids: CASSLDRVEKLFF. The CDR3 nucleotides are TGCGCCAGCAGCTTGGACAGGGTTGAAAAACTGTTTTTT.

The rearrangement uses TRBV18 and TRBJ1-3; D is undetermined. CDR1 and CDR2 (germline): KGHSH, LQKENI. V was cut by 3 bases and J by 4 bases, with 16 bases left in between. The CDR3 extends over 16 amino acids. Written as DNA, the CDR3 is TGTGCCAGCTCACCCCGCCCCCCGGACTCGGGAAACACCATATATTTT. It encodes CASSPRPPDSGNTIYF.

The rearrangement joins TRBV9 to TRBJ2-7; TRBD2 agrees at 8 bases. The CDR3 covers 15 residues. V lost 4 bases, J lost 0 bases, and 6 bases stayed unmatched. Germline assignment: CDR1 SGDLS and CDR2 YYNGEE. CDR3 DNA sequence: TGTGCCAGCAGCTTTTTAGCGGGGAGCTCCTACGAGCAGTACTTC. Translating it yields CASSFLAGSSYEQYF.

The gene calls are TRBV7-9 and TRBJ2-7, with D possibly being TRBD2 (6 bases). The V gene lost 1 base and the J gene lost 2 bases, with 9 bases spanning the gap. This CDR3 is built from 14 residues. From germline, CDR1 is SEHNR and CDR2 FQNEAQ (reference sequence). The CDR3 DNA sequence: TGTGCCAGCAGCTTAGGGGGGGATACCTACGAGCAGTACTTC. Translated, it gives CASSLGGDTYEQYF.

This clone was counted once. The chain has TRBV10-3 and TRBJ2-5; D is possibly TRBD1 (6 bases). There are 13 residues in the CDR3. The germline V gene encodes CDR1 ENHRY and CDR2 SYGVKD. Trimming took 2 bases from V and 2 from J, leaving 6 bases between them. This CDR3 reads CAISEQGQETQYF. CDR3 DNA: TGTGCCATCAGTGAGCAGGGGCAAGAGACCCAGTACTTC.

V is TRBV7-2 and J is TRBJ2-7, with 12 bases that match TRBD2. V was pared by 5 bases and J by 1 base, with 3 bases of the junction left unmatched. Germline CDR1 reads SGHTA; CDR2 reads FQGNSA. The CDR3 has 15 amino acids. The CDR3 protein is CASSPLAGGSYEQYF. The CDR3 DNA follows: TGTGCCAGCAGCCCTCTAGCGGGAGGGTCCTACGAGCAGTACTTC.

The V gene is TRBV29-1, the J gene TRBJ2-7, with D unclear. Per germline, CDR1 SQVTM and CDR2 ANQGSEA. Between the trimmed V and J ends, which lost 2 bases and 7 bases, there was a span of 9 bases. CDR3 length: 11 amino acids. CDR3 bases: TGCAGCGTTGAACATCTCGGGGAGCAGTACTTC. Protein: CSVEHLGEQYF.

A word on this clone: A read error may produce the germline difference seen at one junction end. The sample carries other DNA sequences with the same CDR3. The chain employs TRBV28 and TRBJ2-7; 13 nucleotides match TRBD2. CDR1 is MDHEN and CDR2 is SYDVKM in the germline V gene. This CDR3 has 15 residues. The CDR3 DNA reads TGTGCTAGCAGTTCGTCCGGGACTAGCGGGACAGAGCAGTACTTC. This gives the protein CASSSSGTSGTEQYF.

The CDR3 sequence: CASSRGAGGLETQYF. The DNA of the CDR3 is TGTGCCAGCAGCCGGGGAGCGGGAGGCTTAGAGACCCAGTACTTC. The rearrangement joins TRBV7-8 to TRBJ2-5, with TRBD2 matching over 9 bases. V lost 5 bases to trimming and J lost 4 bases; unmatched junction nucleotides: 8. There are 15 residues in the CDR3. Germline CDR1 reads SGHVS; CDR2 reads FQNEAQ.

The genes are TRBV7-2 and TRBJ2-1; D may be TRBD2 (6 bases). Trimming left V 2 bases short and J 1 base short, with 18 bases between. This CDR3 is 18 amino acids long. In germline, CDR1 is SGHTA, CDR2 FQGNSA. The CDR3 here is CASSLSASGRFSYNEQFF. CDR3 DNA: TGTGCCAGCAGCTTAAGTGCCAGCGGGCGTTTTTCCTACAATGAGCAGTTCTTC.

This clone was observed once. The chain carries TRBV2 and TRBJ2-4, with 11 bases matching TRBD2. Losses at the gene ends were 1 base for V and 9 bases for J; bases not matched to a gene: 2. Germline V gene lookup returns CDR1 SNHLY and CDR2 FYNNEI. CDR3 size: 14 residues. CDR3 loop: CASSEGLAGGIQYF. The CDR3 nucleotides read TGTGCCAGCAGTGAAGGTCTAGCGGGAGGCATTCAGTACTTC.

V and J are TRBV4-2 and TRBJ2-3; D call uncertain. Germline-derived CDR1 and CDR2 are LGHNA and YNFKEQ. The CDR3 has 13 residues. Trimming took 3 bases from V and 3 from J, leaving 7 bases between them. CDR3 loop: CASSHSLTDTQYF. The CDR3 DNA follows: TGTGCCAGCAGCCATAGCTTAACAGATACGCAGTATTTT.

The chain joins TRBV29-1 to TRBJ2-1; TRBD2 agrees at 8 bases. This CDR3 comprises 14 residues. V trimming: 7 bases; J trimming: 3 bases; junction bases outside the gene matches: 8. Looked up from germline, CDR1 is SQVTM and CDR2 is ANQGSEA. The DNA for the CDR3 is TGCAGCGCCGGGGGGGGGACTAGCTACAATGAGCAGTTCTTC. Protein: CSAGGGTSYNEQFF.

The gene calls are TRBV6-5 and TRBJ2-5; TRBD1 matches at 7 bases. V lost 3 bases, J lost 5 bases, and 3 bases stayed unmatched. The CDR3 covers 13 residues. Germline CDR1 and CDR2: MNHEY and SVGAGI. CDR3 bases: TGTGCCAGCAGTTATTCGGACAGGGAGACCCAGTACTTC. The encoded protein is CASSYSDRETQYF.

This clone was picked up a small number of times. The CDR3 loop is CASSPGTSNEQFF. The CDR3 region has the DNA TGTGCCAGCAGCCCCGGGACTAGCAATGAGCAGTTCTTC. This chain links TRBV7-2 with TRBJ2-1, with 8 bases fitting TRBD2. The CDR3 is 13 residues long. With 5 bases clipped from V and 6 bases from J, the junction kept 3 bases outside the gene matches. The germline CDR1 and CDR2 sequences are SGHTA and FQGNSA.

The CDR3 region is CASSQAASGLTYEQYF. The CDR3 region has the DNA TGCGCCAGCAGCCAAGCGGCGTCAGGCCTAACCTACGAGCAGTACTTC. The genes are TRBV4-1 and TRBJ2-7; no definite D call. V gave up 1 base and J gave up 2 bases, with 15 bases separating them. The CDR3 has 16 amino acids. Germline assignment: CDR1 MGHRA and CDR2 YSYEKL.

This rearrangement joins TRBV6-5 to TRBJ1-6; no reliable D call. V lost 2 bases and J lost 14, with 13 bases in between. This CDR3 contains 13 residues. Looked up from germline, CDR1 is MNHEY and CDR2 is SVGAGI. This CDR3 reads CASSYTTGSALHF. The DNA of the CDR3 is TGTGCCAGCAGTTACACAACGGGGTCAGCCCTCCACTTT.

This sequence joins TRBV7-2 and TRBJ1-2; TRBD1 matches at 9 bases. This CDR3 is built from 14 residues. Germline CDR1 reads SGHTA; CDR2 reads FQGNSA. Germline trimming cut 1 base from V and 7 bases from J; bases unmatched to any gene: 4. The CDR3 loop reads CASSLGGQGSGYTF. The CDR3 DNA sequence: TGTGCCAGCAGCTTAGGGGGACAGGGCTCTGGCTACACCTTC. Supplemented by reference TRBV7-2 and TRBJ1-2, the full variable domain reads GAGVSQSPSNKVTEKGKDVELRCDPISGHTALYWYRQSLGQGLEFLIYFQGNSAPDKSGLPSDRFSAERTGGSVSTLTIQRTQQEDSAVYLCASSLGGQGSGYTFGSGTRLTVV.

This clone came up once. The V and J genes are TRBV5-1 and TRBJ2-2, with 9 bases fitting TRBD1. Germline CDR1 is SGHRS and CDR2 is YFSETQ. The length of the CDR3 is 14 residues. The trim removed 4 bases at V and 5 bases at J, leaving 3 bases unmatched. As DNA, the CDR3 is TGCGCCAGCAGCCTCGGGACAGGGACCGGGGAGCTGTTTTTT. Translating gives CASSLGTGTGELFF.